The next 29 T cell receptor beta chains were all read from a single sample in a study of response to subunit inactivated influenza vaccine. From the RT-PCR reads, TCRdb called clonotypes with MiXCR, one entry per CDR3 protein. The sample lists roughly 150,000 distinct CDR3 sequences; around 9.9% were seen once. The material was non-naive T cells sorted from PBMCs, obtained about 40 days after vaccination. Every receptor here comes from a man between 50 and 59 years old who received an inactivated influenza vaccine.

This clonotype has more than one count but fewer than ten. The rearrangement joins TRBV12-3 or TRBV12-4 to TRBJ2-5, with 8 bases lining up with TRBD2. Trimming took 2 bases from V and 1 from J; bases not matched to a gene: 6. This CDR3 is 16 amino acids long. The CDR3 sequence is CASSLLAGGIQETQYF. CDR3 nucleotide sequence: TGTGCCAGCAGTTTACTGGCGGGGGGCATCCAAGAGACCCAGTACTTC.

This clonotype was detected ten times or more. The genes are TRBV12-3 or TRBV12-4 and TRBJ2-3, with TRBD1 matching 8 bases. The CDR3 sequence is 15 residues long. With V trimmed by 2 bases and J by 1 base, 2 bases remained unmatched. Here the CDR3 DNA reads TGTGCCAGCAGTTTACTGGGACAGGGCACAGATACGCAGTATTTT. Residues: CASSLLGQGTDTQYF.

This clonotype was recorded at least ten times. The chain combines TRBV24-1 with TRBJ2-1; 9 bases agree with TRBD2. CDR1 KGHDR and CDR2 SFDVKD come from the germline V gene. The CDR3 spans 16 residues. With V trimmed by 4 bases and J by 3 bases, 6 bases remained unmatched. The CDR3, as DNA: TGTGCCACCAGTGACCCAAGCGGGAGGAACTACAATGAGCAGTTCTTC. Its protein product is CATSDPSGRNYNEQFF.

Ten or more counts support this clonotype. The chain uses TRBV27 and TRBJ1-6; 7 positions agree with TRBD1. V dropped 7 bases and J dropped 10; count of bases not matched to a gene: 10. The CDR3 totals 14 residues. Germline V gives CDR1 MNHEY, CDR2 SMNVEV (reference sequence). CDR3 amino acids: CASMGAGGSSPLHF. The CDR3 region has the DNA TGTGCCAGCATGGGGGCAGGGGGATCATCACCCCTCCACTTT.

The sample holds many counts of this clonotype. The V call is TRBV20-1, the J call TRBJ2-5, with 7 positions matching TRBD1. The germline CDR1 and CDR2 sequences are DFQATT and SNEGSKA (reference sequence). V gave up 5 bases and J gave up 6 bases; unmatched junction bases: 9. CDR3 length equals 13 residues. CDR3 residues: CSALNRGSKTQYF. The CDR3 nucleotides are TGCAGTGCTTTGAACAGGGGTTCGAAGACCCAGTACTTC.

This clonotype was counted ten times or more. V usage is TRBV20-1 and J usage is TRBJ1-2; no definite D call. CDR3 length equals 13 residues. The V gene's germline CDR1 is DFQATT and CDR2 SNEGSKA (reference sequence). Trimming removed 1 base from V and 0 bases from J, with 6 bases in between. CDR3 sequence: CSARASANYGYTF. The DNA for the CDR3 is TGCAGTGCTAGAGCTTCGGCTAACTATGGCTACACCTTC.

The chain joins TRBV20-1 to TRBJ2-7; D call uncertain. Germline-derived CDR1 and CDR2 are DFQATT and SNEGSKA (reference sequence). The CDR3 covers 14 residues. Deletions cut 2 bases from V and 2 bases from J, with 13 bases between. The CDR3 DNA reads as TGCAGTGCTAGACCCCTCCGGGTTGCCTACGAGCAGTACTTC. Translated, it gives CSARPLRVAYEQYF.

This clonotype was seen once. The J gene is TRBJ2-7, the V gene TRBV27, with 8 bases aligning to TRBD1. The trim removed 7 bases at V and 0 bases at J, leaving 11 bases unmatched. Germline assignment: CDR1 MNHEY and CDR2 SMNVEV (reference sequence). The CDR3 runs to 16 residues. CDR3 bases: TGTGCCAGCAAGCGGACAGGGTATAGGGGCTCCTACGAGCAGTACTTC. Amino acids: CASKRTGYRGSYEQYF.

The V and J genes are TRBV19 and TRBJ2-5, with 10 bases that match TRBD1. The CDR3 runs to 15 residues. CDR1 is LNHDA, CDR2 SQIVND, per germline (reference sequence). V dropped 3 bases and J dropped 1; count of bases not matched to a gene: 2. CDR3 residues: CASSIGTGAQETQYF. CDR3 sequence (DNA): TGTGCCAGTAGTATCGGGACAGGGGCCCAAGAGACCCAGTACTTC.

The chain joins TRBV7-9 to TRBJ2-1, with 10 bases identical to TRBD2. V lost 2 bases and J lost 9; bases outside the gene matches: 7. The CDR3 has 15 amino acids. Germline CDR1 and CDR2: SEHNR and FQNEAQ (reference sequence). In nucleotides, the CDR3 is TGTGCCAGCAGCTTAAGGGCTAGCGGGAGTGGTGAGCAGTTCTTC. Its protein product is CASSLRASGSGEQFF.

This clonotype was found a few times. The V and J genes are TRBV28 and TRBJ1-3; D gene unclear. V was pared by 7 bases and J by 3 bases, with 19 bases between. CDR3 length equals 16 residues. Looked up from germline, CDR1 is MDHEN and CDR2 is SYDVKM. Here the CDR3 reads CASIARAGRFGNTIYF. Here the CDR3 DNA reads TGTGCCAGCATCGCACGCGCGGGGAGATTTGGAAACACCATATATTTT.

This clonotype was seen at least ten times. The chain recombines TRBV7-8 with TRBJ1-2; D possibly corresponds to TRBD1 (5 bases). The CDR3 has 19 residues. Germline lookup yields CDR1 SGHVS and CDR2 FQNEAQ. The V end was cut by 3 bases, the J end by 2 bases, with 25 bases between. The CDR3 nucleotides read TGTGCCAGCAGCTTCGGTCGGGGCTCTCGAGGGGCGTTAAACTATGGCTACACCTTC. Encoded protein: CASSFGRGSRGALNYGYTF.

This clonotype was observed at least ten times. The chain employs TRBV7-2 and TRBJ1-2, with 8 bases aligning to TRBD1. The ends lost 3 bases at V and 7 bases at J; junction bases unmatched: 10. The germline CDR1 and CDR2 sequences are SGHTA and FQGNSA. This CDR3 is built from 15 residues. CDR3 residues: CASSFSFSDRGGYTF. The DNA for the CDR3 is TGTGCCAGCAGCTTTTCCTTTTCCGACAGGGGTGGCTACACCTTC. Full variable domain (remainder filled in from reference TRBV7-2 and TRBJ1-2): GAGVSQSPSNKVTEKGKDVELRCDPISGHTALYWYRQSLGQGLEFLIYFQGNSAPDKSGLPSDRFSAERTGGSVSTLTIQRTQQEDSAVYLCASSFSFSDRGGYTFGSGTRLTVV.

This clonotype was seen at least ten times. The chain couples TRBV27 to TRBJ2-3; TRBD2 agrees at 9 bases. The trim removed 3 bases at V and 9 bases at J, leaving 7 bases unmatched. CDR3 length: 14 amino acids. The germline CDR1 and CDR2 sequences are MNHEY and SMNVEV (reference sequence). The CDR3 loop is CASSLTSGLGTQYF. The CDR3, as DNA: TGTGCCAGCAGTTTGACTAGCGGCCTAGGGACGCAGTATTTT.

This clonotype was found a few times. V usage is TRBV29-1 and J usage is TRBJ2-3, with no clear D. Trimming left V 3 bases short and J 8 bases short, with 12 bases between. Germline V gives CDR1 SQVTM, CDR2 ANQGSEA. This CDR3 has 12 residues. In DNA form, the CDR3 reads TGCAGCGTTGATGTTGGATTCGGTACGCAGTATTTT. Protein product: CSVDVGFGTQYF.

This clonotype came up many times. This chain joins TRBV29-1 and TRBJ2-1; D might be TRBD2 (6 bases). Germline V gives CDR1 SQVTM, CDR2 ANQGSEA. There are 14 residues in the CDR3. Trimming took off 1 base at V and 2 bases at J, with 9 bases between the two ends. The CDR3 sequence: CSVEAGGTYNEQFF. DNA for the CDR3: TGCAGCGTTGAAGCCGGGGGTACCTACAATGAGCAGTTCTTC.

This clonotype was counted ten times or more. The chain recombines TRBV4-3 with TRBJ2-1, with D unclear. CDR1 LGHNA and CDR2 YSLEER come from the germline V gene. The CDR3 loop spans 17 amino acids. With 0 bases removed from V and 0 bases from J, the gap between germline ends came to 12 bases. Here the CDR3 reads CASSQDIGPISYNEQFF. In DNA, the CDR3 is TGCGCCAGCAGCCAAGATATCGGCCCCATCTCCTACAATGAGCAGTTCTTC.

The chain couples TRBV28 to TRBJ2-3; TRBD2 matches at 10 bases. Germline trimming cut 2 bases from V and 2 bases from J; bases unmatched to any gene: 4. The CDR3 has 16 amino acids. Germline CDR1 and CDR2: MDHEN and SYDVKM. Written as DNA, the CDR3 is TGTGCCAGCAGTTTAGGAGCGGGAGGGCCCACAGATACGCAGTATTTT. It yields the protein CASSLGAGGPTDTQYF.

This clonotype was observed at least ten times. The chain has TRBV5-1 and TRBJ2-1, with 8 bases identical to TRBD2. Germline lookup yields CDR1 SGHRS and CDR2 YFSETQ. This CDR3 contains 16 residues. The ends lost 5 bases at V and 2 bases at J; junction bases unmatched: 9. The CDR3 bases are TGCGCCAGCAGTGGGGTCGGCGGGAGGACCTACAATGAGCAGTTCTTC. It translates to CASSGVGGRTYNEQFF.

This clonotype came up a few times. The chain couples TRBV6-5 to TRBJ1-1, with D uncertain. V lost 0 bases and J lost 5, with 10 bases in between. Germline assignment: CDR1 MNHEY and CDR2 SVGAGI. The CDR3 extends over 14 amino acids. CDR3 protein: CASSYSNSGTEAFF. In DNA form, the CDR3 reads TGTGCCAGCAGTTACTCGAATTCGGGAACTGAAGCTTTCTTT.

Many counts were recorded for this clonotype. The V gene is TRBV9, the J gene TRBJ2-3; D gene unclear. CDR1 is SGDLS, CDR2 YYNGEE, per germline. Trimming cost V 0 bases and J 2 bases, with 7 bases left between them. This CDR3 has 14 amino acids. This chain's CDR3 is CASSVGPVTDTQYF. In DNA form, the CDR3 reads TGTGCCAGCAGCGTAGGTCCAGTCACAGATACGCAGTATTTT.

This clonotype appeared a few times. This sequence joins TRBV12-3 or TRBV12-4 and TRBJ1-2, with a tentative D call TRBD1 (6 bases). Between the trimmed V and J ends, which lost 1 base and 4 bases, there was a span of 13 bases. The CDR3 totals 15 residues. The chain's CDR3 is CASSLGGAGTYGYTF. CDR3 coding DNA: TGTGCCAGCAGTTTAGGGGGGGCTGGTACCTATGGCTACACCTTC.

The gene calls are TRBV20-1 and TRBJ1-5, with D unresolved. The CDR3 loop spans 13 amino acids. Per germline, CDR1 DFQATT and CDR2 SNEGSKA (reference sequence). Trimming stripped 5 bases from V and 6 bases from J, with 14 bases between. The CDR3 protein is CSAAQSGRQPQHF. For the CDR3, the DNA is TGCAGTGCTGCCCAATCGGGCCGTCAGCCCCAGCATTTT.

This clonotype has more than one count but fewer than ten. The rearrangement joins TRBV28 to TRBJ2-7; no reliable D call. The germline V gene has CDR1 MDHEN and CDR2 SYDVKM. This CDR3 region has 14 residues. The ends were cut back, 5 bases at V and 1 base at J, with 12 bases in the middle. CDR3 amino acids: CASSLLRRSYEQYF. As DNA, the CDR3 is TGTGCCAGCAGTCTTCTCCGTAGGTCCTACGAGCAGTACTTC.

Only a few counts were recorded for this clonotype. CDR3 residues: CASSPRRAVYNEQFF. The CDR3 DNA reads as TGTGCCAGCTCACCTCGGAGGGCCGTTTACAATGAGCAGTTCTTC. The V and J genes are TRBV18 and TRBJ2-1; D may be TRBD2 (6 bases). The length of the CDR3 is 15 residues. Germline V gene sequence: CDR1 KGHSH, CDR2 LQKENI. Trimming took 3 bases from V and 4 from J, leaving 13 bases between them.

This clonotype has a handful of counts. This rearrangement joins TRBV4-2 to TRBJ2-7; 9 bases fit TRBD1. Germline values: CDR1 LGHNA, CDR2 YNFKEQ. The V gene end was trimmed by 3 bases and the J gene end by 5 bases; junction bases not matched to a gene: 5. This CDR3 comprises 14 residues. The DNA for the CDR3 is TGTGCCAGCAGCCACGGGACAGGGAGCGACGAGCAGTACTTC. Translated, it gives CASSHGTGSDEQYF.

In this sample, this clonotype turned up many times. The genes are TRBV6-5 and TRBJ1-1; D possibly corresponds to TRBD1 (5 bases). Germline-derived CDR1 and CDR2 are MNHEY and SVGAGI. V was clipped by 2 bases and J by 4 bases, with 14 bases between them. The CDR3 consists of 15 residues. DNA of the CDR3: TGTGCCAGCAGTTACGGGGGAGGAGGGGTCACTGAAGCTTTCTTT. Translated: CASSYGGGGVTEAFF.

This clonotype has more than one count but fewer than ten. The chain is built from TRBV27 and TRBJ2-7; D remains unclear. The CDR3 contains 16 residues. Germline lookup yields CDR1 MNHEY and CDR2 SMNVEV (reference sequence). The germline V and J ends were trimmed by 5 bases and 2 bases, with 19 bases remaining between them. The DNA for the CDR3 is TGTGCCAGCAGTCGGATCAGAGGAGATTGGGCCTACGAGCAGTACTTC. It yields the protein CASSRIRGDWAYEQYF.

J is TRBJ2-7 and V is TRBV7-6; 9 positions match TRBD1. Germline V gene sequence: CDR1 SGHVS, CDR2 FNYEAQ. V shed 3 bases and J 6 bases; nucleotides not matched to a gene: 6. There are 14 residues in the CDR3. The CDR3 spells CASSFRTGEGEQYF. CDR3 nucleotide sequence: TGTGCCAGCAGCTTCAGGACAGGGGAGGGCGAGCAGTACTTC.